Below are 28 T cell receptor beta chains sequenced from a single sample in a study of shared clonotypes between healthy human individuals. TCRdb's copy holds only in-frame clones and misses some; the assay was immunoSEQ multiplex PCR. This sample has a few million clones, with 80% to 95% found just once. Sequencing was done on a sample of naive CD4+ T cells from PBMCs. The subset was: CD45RA+ positively selected. The receptors were gathered from a man aged 18 to 30 in good health. Some clones in this sample may be carry-over from other donors' samples.

The CDR3 DNA is TGTGCCAGCAGTCCCCTGCTGTCCGGCGAGCAGTACTTC. Translating gives CASSPLLSGEQYF. This sequence joins TRBV27 and TRBJ2-7; D is uncertain. The CDR3 consists of 13 residues. CDR1 MNHEY and CDR2 SMNVEV come from the germline V gene (reference sequence). V lost 5 bases and J 6 bases, leaving 14 bases between the germline ends.

This chain uses TRBV5-1 with TRBJ1-1, with a tentative D call TRBD1 (6 bases). V lost 7 bases, J lost 5 bases, and 15 bases lay in between. CDR3 size: 13 residues. The germline CDR1 and CDR2 sequences are SGHRS and YFSETQ. The chain's CDR3 is CASSARGDTEAFF. As DNA, the CDR3 is TGCGCCAGCTCGGCCAGGGGAGATACTGAAGCTTTCTTT.

The rearrangement links TRBV15 to TRBJ1-2; D is unresolved. The V end was cut by 5 bases, the J end by 4 bases, with 11 bases between. This CDR3 has 13 residues. The germline V gene encodes CDR1 LNHNV and CDR2 YYDKDF (reference sequence). The CDR3 sequence: CATSPVGTYGYTF. The CDR3 DNA sequence: TGTGCCACCAGCCCTGTAGGAACCTATGGCTACACCTTC.

The rearrangement links TRBV10-1 to TRBJ1-1; TRBD1 matches at 7 bases. Trimming at V came to 6 bases and at J to 5 bases, leaving 6 bases not matched to a gene. There are 13 residues in the CDR3. CDR1 is WNHNN, CDR2 SYGVQD, per germline (reference sequence). CDR3 sequence reads: CASRLDRFTEAFF. CDR3 bases: TGCGCCAGCAGACTGGACAGGTTTACTGAAGCTTTCTTT.

This clone was detected once. The chain carries TRBV7-9 and TRBJ2-2; 13 positions agree with TRBD2. The ends lost 5 bases at V and 7 bases at J; junction bases unmatched: 7. The CDR3 totals 16 residues. CDR1 and CDR2 from the germline V gene are SEHNR and FQNEAQ (reference sequence). This CDR3 is CASSPGLAGEIGELFF. Written as DNA, the CDR3 is TGTGCCAGCAGCCCCGGACTAGCGGGAGAGATCGGGGAGCTGTTTTTT.

As regards this clone: Within the sample, other DNA sequences also encode this same CDR3. V and J are TRBV18 and TRBJ2-1; D unclear. V dropped 3 bases and J dropped 5 bases, with 5 bases sitting between them. The CDR3 runs to 12 residues. Looked up from germline, CDR1 is KGHSH and CDR2 is LQKENI. The CDR3 here is CASSPGNNEQFF. CDR3 nucleotide sequence: TGTGCCAGCTCACCGGGAAACAATGAGCAGTTCTTC.

The chain carries TRBV30 and TRBJ2-2, with D tentatively TRBD1 (5 bases). Deletions cut 3 bases from V and 7 bases from J, with 12 bases between. Germline CDR1 and CDR2: GTSNPN and SVGIG (reference sequence). The CDR3 loop spans 13 amino acids. In DNA form, the CDR3 reads TGTGCCTGGAGCCGGACATCAGGCGGGGAGCTGTTTTTT. The encoded protein is CAWSRTSGGELFF.

The chain recombines TRBV18 with TRBJ2-7; 10 nucleotides agree with TRBD2. Trimming cost V 6 bases and J 6 bases; bases outside gene matches: 8. This CDR3 has 14 amino acids. In germline, CDR1 is KGHSH, CDR2 LQKENI. CDR3 protein: CASSRTSGLGEQYF. CDR3 coding DNA: TGTGCCAGCTCGCGGACTAGCGGACTCGGCGAGCAGTACTTC.

The chain is built from TRBV4-2 and TRBJ2-1, with 14 bases matching TRBD2. The CDR3 loop spans 14 amino acids. Germline V gene sequence: CDR1 LGHNA, CDR2 YNFKEQ. The trim removed 5 bases at V and 11 bases at J, leaving 5 bases unmatched. CDR3 nucleotide sequence: TGTGCCAGCAGCGAGACTAGCGGGAGGGGCCAGCAGTTCTTC. It codes for CASSETSGRGQQFF.

As for this clone: The identical CDR3 is also encoded by other nucleotide sequences in the sample. The chain links TRBV5-1 to TRBJ2-7, with D maybe TRBD1 (6 bases). Trimming took 4 bases from V and 2 from J, leaving 10 bases between them. This CDR3 has 13 amino acids. Germline assignment: CDR1 SGHRS and CDR2 YFSETQ. The CDR3 bases are TGCGCCAGCAGCCTACAGGGTACCTACGAGCAGTACTTC. Translation: CASSLQGTYEQYF.

The V gene is TRBV5-1, the J gene TRBJ2-2; 14 bases are a match to TRBD2. CDR1 is SGHRS, CDR2 YFSETQ, per germline. There are 21 residues in the CDR3. J was trimmed by 3 bases and V by 1 base; bases with no gene match: 14. The CDR3, as DNA: TGCGCCAGCAGCTTGAACAACCCGGCTAGACTAGCGGGAGGGTACACCGGGGAGCTGTTTTTT. This translates into CASSLNNPARLAGGYTGELFF.

CDR3 region: CASSLPPSGRETQYF. As DNA, the CDR3 is TGTGCCAGCAGTTTACCCCCTAGCGGGAGGGAGACCCAGTACTTC. The chain has TRBV28 and TRBJ2-5; 11 nucleotides line up with TRBD2. Germline V CDR1 and CDR2: MDHEN, SYDVKM. With V trimmed by 2 bases and J by 5 bases, 4 bases remained unmatched. This CDR3 spans 15 amino acids. The full variable domain, its missing parts supplied by reference TRBV28 and TRBJ2-5, is DVKVTQSSRYLVKRTGEKVFLECVQDMDHENMFWYRQDPGLGLRLIYFSYDVKMKEKGDIPEGYSVSREKKERFSLILESASTNQTSMYLCASSLPPSGRETQYFGPGTRLLVL.

The rearrangement links TRBV18 to TRBJ2-3; D may match TRBD1 or TRBD2 (5 bases each). CDR1 and CDR2 from the germline V gene are KGHSH and LQKENI. CDR3 length equals 17 residues. The ends were cut back, 2 bases at V and 0 bases at J, with 15 bases in the middle. CDR3 sequence reads: CASSPGVWDLSTDTQYF. The CDR3 nucleotides are TGTGCCAGCTCACCAGGCGTATGGGACCTAAGCACAGATACGCAGTATTTT.

The chain employs TRBV25-1 and TRBJ1-1, with D possibly matching TRBD1 (5 bases). Germline-derived CDR1 and CDR2 are MGHDK and SYGVNS. This CDR3 has 18 residues. Trimming took 4 bases from V and 1 from J, leaving 22 bases between them. Here the CDR3 reads CASSGPGTWGLANTEAFF. DNA for the CDR3: TGTGCCAGCAGTGGACCCGGGACCTGGGGTTTGGCGAACACTGAAGCTTTCTTT. The whole variable domain, filled in from reference TRBV25-1 and TRBJ1-1, reads EADIYQTPRYLVIGTGKKITLECSQTMGHDKMYWYQQDPGMELHLIHYSYGVNSTEKGDLSSESTVSRIRTEHFPLTLESARPSHTSQYLCASSGPGTWGLANTEAFFGQGTRLTVV.

The CDR3 nucleotides are TGTGCCAGCAGCGTCCCGACGGGGACCGACGCTGAAGCTTTCTTT. Protein: CASSVPTGTDAEAFF. J is TRBJ1-1 and V is TRBV9; maybe TRBD1 (5 bases). This CDR3 region has 15 residues. The V end was cut by 2 bases, the J end by 6 bases, with 17 bases between. CDR1 and CDR2 (germline): SGDLS, YYNGEE.

The chain joins TRBV5-8 to TRBJ1-5; 7 bases are a match to TRBD1. The CDR3 has 17 residues. Germline assignment: CDR1 SGHTS and CDR2 YDEGEE. J gave up 0 bases and V 4 bases, and 10 bases lay outside the gene matches. CDR3: CASSRGRTGNSNQPQHF. The CDR3, as DNA: TGTGCCAGCAGCAGGGGGAGGACAGGAAATAGCAATCAGCCCCAGCATTTT. The full variable domain, its missing parts supplied by reference TRBV5-8 and TRBJ1-5, is EAGVTQSPTHLIKTRGQQATLRCSPISGHTSVYWYQQALGLGLQFLLWYDEGEERNRGNFPPRFSGRQFPNYSSELNVNALELEDSALYLCASSRGRTGNSNQPQHFGDGTRLSIL.

This chain links TRBV6-1 with TRBJ1-2; possibly TRBD1 for D (6 bases). Trimming took off 6 bases at V and 3 bases at J, with 11 bases between the two ends. Germline CDR1 MNHNS, CDR2 SASEGT. This CDR3 is 13 amino acids long. CDR3 sequence: CASRLQGHYGYTF. CDR3 nucleotide sequence: TGTGCCAGCAGGCTACAGGGTCACTATGGCTACACCTTC.

This chain connects TRBV9 to TRBJ1-2, with 11 bases aligning to TRBD1. The J segment lost 4 bases and the V segment lost 1 base, leaving 12 bases of the junction unmatched. The CDR3 is 18 amino acids. Germline CDR1 reads SGDLS; CDR2 reads YYNGEE. As DNA, the CDR3 is TGTGCCAGCAGCGTAACATCCGGGACAGGGGGGCTTGTCTATGGCTACACCTTC. Its protein is CASSVTSGTGGLVYGYTF.

The chain is built from TRBV28 and TRBJ2-4, with D tentatively TRBD2 (5 bases). The germline V and J ends were trimmed by 5 bases and 6 bases, with 14 bases remaining between them. The germline V gene has CDR1 MDHEN and CDR2 SYDVKM. CDR3 length: 14 residues. The CDR3 loop reads CASSPSRAANIQYF. The CDR3 nucleotides are TGTGCCAGCAGTCCTTCGAGGGCCGCAAACATTCAGTACTTC.

CDR3 loop: CASSIPSLNGYTF. As DNA, the CDR3 is TGTGCCAGTAGTATACCCAGCTTAAATGGCTACACCTTC. V usage is TRBV19 and J usage is TRBJ1-2; no reliable D call. Germline V lookup: CDR1 LNHDA, CDR2 SQIVND (reference sequence). The V and J ends lost 2 bases and 6 bases respectively, with 10 bases between them. This CDR3 has 13 amino acids.

The chain links TRBV5-4 to TRBJ2-5; no clear D gene. Germline-derived CDR1 and CDR2 are SGHNT and YYREEE (reference sequence). The CDR3 spans 15 residues. V lost 2 bases and J lost 0, with 11 bases in between. In nucleotides, the CDR3 is TGTGCCAGCAGCTTCGTTCTCGGATACCAAGAGACCCAGTACTTC. This sequence encodes CASSFVLGYQETQYF.

This clone appeared once. The J gene is TRBJ2-3, the V gene TRBV9, with 7 bases that match TRBD1. The CDR3 runs to 14 residues. Per germline, CDR1 SGDLS and CDR2 YYNGEE. Germline trimming cut 3 bases from V and 5 bases from J; bases unmatched to any gene: 6. CDR3 residues: CASSAGQDQDTQYF. The CDR3 nucleotides read TGTGCCAGCAGCGCCGGACAGGATCAAGATACGCAGTATTTT.

V usage is TRBV29-1 and J usage is TRBJ2-7; 10 positions agree with TRBD2. This CDR3 has 13 residues. Germline V gives CDR1 SQVTM, CDR2 ANQGSEA. The V and J ends lost 5 bases and 4 bases, in that order; junction bases with no gene match: 5. For the CDR3, the DNA is TGCAGCGTTATTGCTAGCGGGAGTTACGAGCAGTACTTC. As protein: CSVIASGSYEQYF.

The CDR3 coding sequence is TGTGCCAGCAGCCAAGCCGGGACTAATGAAAAACTGTTTTTT. Translation gives CASSQAGTNEKLFF. The chain couples TRBV4-2 to TRBJ1-4; no clear D gene. This CDR3 region has 14 residues. Germline values: CDR1 LGHNA, CDR2 YNFKEQ. Trimming removed 1 base at V and 2 bases at J, with 5 bases between.

J is TRBJ2-1 and V is TRBV29-1, with D unclear. The CDR3 consists of 16 residues. The germline V gene encodes CDR1 SQVTM and CDR2 ANQGSEA. The ends were cut back, 6 bases at V and 0 bases at J, with 18 bases in the middle. CDR3 in DNA: TGCAGCGTCGTTATAAGCGAGGCCAGCTCCTACAATGAGCAGTTCTTC. Translated, it gives CSVVISEASSYNEQFF.

The count of this clone is one. This chain connects TRBV28 to TRBJ2-7; 8 nucleotides line up with TRBD2. Germline V gene sequence: CDR1 MDHEN, CDR2 SYDVKM. V was clipped by 7 bases and J by 7 bases; unmatched bases: 18. The CDR3 consists of 16 residues. This CDR3 is CASMQVGRARGREQYF. CDR3 bases: TGTGCCAGCATGCAGGTGGGGCGAGCCCGCGGGAGGGAGCAGTACTTC. Combining the CDR3 with reference TRBV28 and TRBJ2-7 gives the whole variable domain DVKVTQSSRYLVKRTGEKVFLECVQDMDHENMFWYRQDPGLGLRLIYFSYDVKMKEKGDIPEGYSVSREKKERFSLILESASTNQTSMYLCASMQVGRARGREQYFGPGTRLTVT.

This sequence joins TRBV7-2 and TRBJ2-2; D gene uncertain. CDR1 is SGHTA, CDR2 FQGNSA, per germline. CDR3 length: 13 residues. The V gene lost 1 base and the J gene lost 7 bases, with 7 bases spanning the gap. The CDR3 sequence is CASSLVIIGELFF. The CDR3 bases are TGTGCCAGCAGCTTAGTCATCATCGGGGAGCTGTTTTTT.

About this clone itself: The sample has other DNA sequences that encode this CDR3 too. The V call is TRBV6-5, the J call TRBJ2-7; TRBD2 might be the D (5 bases). The length of the CDR3 is 12 residues. V lost 4 bases and J 3 bases, leaving 7 bases between the germline ends. Germline loops: CDR1 MNHEY, CDR2 SVGAGI. Here the CDR3 reads CASSSRGYEQYF. CDR3 bases: TGTGCCAGCAGTTCCCGGGGCTACGAGCAGTACTTC.